Detailed here is one T cell receptor beta chain. What this receptor recognizes is not known. An end of the junction differs from the germline gene, which may be a read error. The cohort comprised fewer than 750 healthy bone marrow donors. Cohort members were all nominally healthy when sampled, although unrecorded immune exposures were likely present. The donor tested CMV seronegative, placing the donor among the 350 to 400 seronegative members of the cohort. A peripheral blood sample was collected from each donor, and TCR beta sequencing was performed on peripheral blood mononuclear cells. Genomic DNA extraction from the blood cell samples was performed with the Qiagen DNeasy Blood Extraction Kit. Spanning cysteine to phenylalanine, the CDR3 consists of 13 amino acids. CDR3 DNA is the only sequence kept; it has 39 bases, read in frame from the first base. The germline V gene encodes CDR1 LNHDA and CDR2 SQIVND (reference sequence).

The data originate from a study of cytomegalovirus exposure and HLA in healthy donors (dated by TCRdb to 2016 to 2017). The study in broad terms: An earlier analysis of roughly 610 of the donors reported approximately 260 Gb of sequence data and 95 million to 120 million unique TCR beta sequences obtained from around 170 million T cells. An early release that covered roughly 600 HLA-typed donors contained about 300 gigabases of sequencing data and tens of millions of unique TCR sequences. The genetic ancestry cluster associated with self-reported Caucasian donors included about 84% of the roughly 360 genotyped donors. The study aimed to test whether cataloging public T cell receptors could reveal signatures of past pathogen exposure. The T cell repertoires of roughly 660 subjects were profiled by immunosequencing and related to cytomegalovirus serostatus. Besides the first cohort of 550 to 750 subjects, a separate validation cohort made up of roughly 120 different subjects was used. To predict cytomegalovirus infection status, the study combined high-throughput TCR immunosequencing, statistical association of individual TCRs with disease status, and machine learning. To study patterns of TCR occurrence, a later analysis re-analyzed previously published TCR beta repertoires from more than 550 donors and added high-resolution HLA genotyping. Rather than using new phenotypic data, the later analysis identified candidate immune exposures from TCR beta sequences and from how often those sequences occurred across donors. An earlier analysis of about 600 of the donors used high-throughput TCR beta sequencing to judge whether each TCR beta V gene segment behaved as functional or pseudogenic. Donor age, sex, ethnicity and CMV serostatus were collected together with the repertoire data. In a later genetic analysis, genome-wide SNP genotypes for about three fifths of the roughly 670 donors were used, and that subset was treated as a discovery cohort. Every discovery cohort repertoire had been produced on one sequencing platform. Class I and class II HLA loci were covered by the typing at four-digit resolution. The number of donors typed differed by locus, with about 629-640 for A, B, C, DRB1 and DQB1, 522 for DQA1, some 570 for DPA1, and 450 to 480 for DPB1. Because of strong linkage in the cohort, roughly five DR-DQ haplotypes were treated as single units for association and clustering. Across approximately 400 genotyped donors of the cohort, an average of about 200,000 unique TCR beta nucleotide sequences per donor were sequenced, and about a sixth of those sequences were non-productive.

The full study reports these points: A total of fewer than 200 TCR beta chains were listed by the study as associated with cytomegalovirus. According to a later genetic analysis, donors in an Asian-associated ancestry cluster had fewer N-insertions in productive TCRs than the approximately 650-donor mean. According to a later analysis, TCR association rates differed among HLA loci, with DRB1 alleles showing the most associated TCRs and HLA-C alleles showing the fewest. In a later analysis, most CMV-associated TCR beta chains were found to appear HLA-restricted, with HLA associations seemingly driven largely by CMV exposure. Correlated functional status among segregating V segments might reflect linkage disequilibrium, but an unknown experimental factor could not be ruled out. A further reported finding was that TCR beta sequences accurately predicted the HLA-A and HLA-B alleles for most subjects in the first cohort. Assigning TCR associations to individual alleles was difficult when HLA alleles, especially DR and DQ, strongly co-occurred. Most TCR sequences were seen in very few donors, while some public TCRs were found in many individuals. Because some donors lacked HLA typing at each locus, the association tests relied only on the typed subset. According to the authors, the approach could potentially be generalized to other disease states and immunological phenotypes. In a later analysis, HLA-associated TCR beta chains showed more clonal expansion and lower generation probabilities than non-associated chains that were equally common. In an earlier analysis of approximately 590 of the donors, most TCR beta V segments appeared in productive rearrangements about 87% or about 30% of the time, broadly matching IMGT annotations. At a false discovery rate of 0.05, a later analysis linked approximately 18,000 TCR beta sequences to specific HLA alleles. In this cohort, only TCR beta chains were sequenced, and detectable features were limited by the absence of alpha or paired-chain data. Roughly uniform sequencing depth across donors was assumed in presence/absence analyses, although this assumption may not hold. Some IMGT-functional V segments, including TRBV6-2 and TRBV6-3, could not be distinguished by the 87-base-pair reads and were therefore excluded. According to a later analysis, parvovirus B19, influenza, CMV and Epstein-Barr virus appeared linked to several top co-occurrence clusters. For the cohort, immune exposure information was limited to CMV serostatus. In vitro tests confirmed that a few of the cytomegalovirus-associated TCR beta chains recognize cytomegalovirus antigens. Seventeen rarely observed V segments, including chromosome 9 orphons, were excluded from the earlier analysis of several hundred of the donors because counts were too low. In both the original and validation cohorts, the classifier was reported to diagnose cytomegalovirus status with high specificity and sensitivity. A group of highly shared sequence variants was considered likely to be a technical artifact of the sequencing pipeline. An association between a missense DCLRE1C variant and V-gene and J-gene trimming of TCR beta chains was found in a later genetic analysis and replicated in an independent cohort.

The library was made by the immunoSEQ multiplex PCR assay. For the multiplex PCR, a mixture combining 60 forward primers for TCR Vbeta segments and 13 reverse primers for TCR Jbeta segments was used. The CDR3 region of rearranged TCR beta genes was amplified from genomic DNA by a multiplex PCR assay. The amplified TCR beta libraries were sequenced on the Illumina HiSeq System as 87-base-pair reads. Per the authors' processing: Across the roughly 640 repertoires, a later analysis counted approximately 83 million unique TCR beta chains, roughly 11 million of which were shared by at least two donors. A nearest-neighbor algorithm error-corrected the raw reads and collapsed the reads into unique sequences, merging closely related sequences to remove PCR and sequencing errors. To assign V, D and J gene segments, CDR3 sequences were aligned to IMGT reference sequences. For a sequence to be retained, a match of at least six nucleotides was required to both a V gene segment and a J gene segment. Rearrangements were called productive when the CDR3 lacked stop codons and stayed in frame with V and J; all others were non-productive. CDR3 was defined according to IMGT convention as the region running from the second conserved V-encoded cysteine to the conserved J-encoded phenylalanine. In an earlier analysis of around 640 of the donors, sequences lacking an unambiguous match to a single V gene segment were excluded. In an earlier analysis of 500 to 750 of the donors, V segments were called functional above 56.7% productive rearrangements and were called segregating when the between-donor standard deviation exceeded 5%. A statistical classification framework was built to diagnose cytomegalovirus status from the catalog of TCR beta chain sequences. In a later analysis, V and J genes were assigned by comparing TCR nucleotide sequences against IMGT/GENE-DB human TR gene sequences. The TCRdist pipeline was used in a later analysis to assign CDR3 sequences and most-parsimonious VDJ recombination scenarios. In a later analysis, each TCR beta chain was defined by its CDR3 amino acid sequence together with its V-gene family, and reads lacking a unique V-gene family were excluded. In a later analysis, 550 to 650 highly shared, low-generation-probability nucleotide sequences were removed to address suspected cross-contamination and a sequencing artifact. A later analysis calculated a clonal expansion index for each public chain from normalized within-repertoire ranks of inferred template counts. Generation probabilities in a later analysis came from a VDJ recombination model fitted to out-of-frame rearrangements, and those results were checked against IGoR. In a later analysis, TCR-TCR, TCR-HLA and TCR-CMV co-occurrence was scored with hypergeometric tests, and a repertoire-size bias correction was applied to TCR pairs. To estimate false discovery rates, a later analysis permuted the HLA or CMV assignments 20 times. In a later analysis, co-occurring TCRs were grouped using DBSCAN, with TCRdist sequence similarity added in when clustering inside HLA-allele-positive subsets. For co-occurrence clustering, repertoires with fewer than 30,000 or more than 120,000 public chains were excluded, along with roughly 5 repertoires with anomalous nucleotide sharing. The clones in this table, taken by TCRdb from immuneACCESS, are in-frame only. Not every clone is retained; where verified, under half of the shortfall comes from an unresolved V gene, and the cause of the rest is unknown. That table furnishes V, J and clone size, whereas the DNA furnished D and trimming. This sample lists some 190,000 clones; roughly 87% were detected once. The ten largest clones take up less than 1.3% of the sample.

This TCR derives from a boy aged 2 to 9 in good health and CMV-seronegative. Sequencing was carried out using PBMCs. The sequence links TRBV19 to TRBJ2-5, and TRBD2 aligns with 7 junction nucleotides. The DNA sequence is as follows: TGTGCCGGTAGTACTAGCGTCAAAGAGACCCAGTACTTC. This encodes CAGSTSVKETQYF.